The 14 T cell receptor beta chains below all came from one sample that was sequenced in a study of blood T cells in healthy people across ages. It was with a sample-barcoded 5' primer and a J-beta primer mix that a second PCR of about 6 to 12 cycles was run. From the 5' RACE reads, TCRdb called clonotypes with MiXCR, one entry per CDR3 protein. The table records around 1.5 million distinct CDR3 sequences, 35% to 45% of them present only once. The sequenced sample was blood. The receptor set was obtained from a woman under 30 in good health.

This clonotype was recorded a few times. This chain joins TRBV12-3 or TRBV12-4 and TRBJ2-1, with D uncertain. The CDR3 consists of 14 residues. CDR3 DNA sequence: TGTGTCACAGCTCCGGGTGGGTCCTACAATGAGCAGTTCTTC. Translation gives CVTAPGGSYNEQFF.

The V gene is TRBV27, the J gene TRBJ2-7, with 8 bases matching TRBD1. This CDR3 is built from 13 residues. Germline-derived CDR1 and CDR2 are MNHEY and SMNVEV (reference sequence). With V trimmed by 8 bases and J by 3 bases, 6 bases remained unmatched. CDR3 in amino acids: CASANTGGYEQYF. CDR3 in DNA: TGTGCCAGCGCAAACACAGGGGGCTACGAGCAGTACTTC.

DNA for the CDR3: TGTGCCAGTAGTATTGGGCAGGCCAATTCACCCCTCCACTTT. It yields the protein CASSIGQANSPLHF. The rearrangement links TRBV19 to TRBJ1-6; D not certain. CDR1 is LNHDA, CDR2 SQIVND, per germline (reference sequence). The V end was cut by 3 bases, the J end by 7 bases, with 10 bases between. CDR3 length equals 14 residues.

This clonotype showed up just a few times. V gene TRBV6-1 combines with J gene TRBJ1-1; weak D call: TRBD1 (5 bases). Germline CDR1 reads MNHNS; CDR2 reads SASEGT. Trimming shortened V by 2 bases and J by 0 bases, and 16 bases separated the two germline ends. The CDR3 sequence is 17 residues long. The CDR3: CASSENRGSGMNTEAFF. The CDR3 bases are TGTGCCAGCAGTGAAAATCGGGGGAGCGGCATGAACACTGAAGCTTTCTTT.

This chain's CDR3 is CASSYGRTGSLSEQYF. The CDR3 DNA follows: TGTGCCAGCAGTTACGGTAGGACAGGGTCCTTGTCCGAGCAGTACTTC. This rearrangement joins TRBV6-5 to TRBJ2-7, with 8 bases identical to TRBD1. The CDR3 length is 16 residues. Germline V lookup: CDR1 MNHEY, CDR2 SVGAGI. V was pared by 2 bases and J by 6 bases, with 12 bases of the junction left unmatched.

This clonotype has only one observation. The rearrangement joins TRBV7-2 to TRBJ2-1, with TRBD1 matching 7 bases. After removal of 5 bases from V and 3 bases from J, the junction contained 10 bases not matched to a gene. The CDR3 totals 16 residues. Germline CDR1 reads SGHTA; CDR2 reads FQGNSA. The CDR3 reads CASSTERQGYYNEQFF. The CDR3 nucleotides are TGTGCCAGCAGCACGGAACGACAGGGCTACTACAATGAGCAGTTCTTC.

This clonotype was seen more than once but under ten times. The chain uses TRBV2 and TRBJ2-5; tentative D call: TRBD1 (6 bases). Per germline, CDR1 SNHLY and CDR2 FYNNEI. The CDR3 length is 11 residues. CDR3 DNA: TGTGGACACAGGGTTTCGGAGACCCAGTACTTC. Its protein is CGHRVSETQYF.

The chain carries TRBV4-1 and TRBJ2-5; D uncertain. The germline CDR1 and CDR2 sequences are MGHRA and YSYEKL. The CDR3 is made up of 14 amino acids. Trimming pared 3 bases from V and 7 bases from J, leaving 15 bases between. Here the CDR3 reads CASSQGFTKATQYF. The CDR3 DNA is TGCGCCAGCAGCCAGGGCTTTACGAAAGCGACCCAGTACTTC.

The V gene is TRBV6-2 or TRBV6-3, the J gene TRBJ2-5, with D perhaps assigned TRBD1 or TRBD2 (5 bases each). Judging by the DNA end, TRBJ2-7 fits better; the J call may be wrong. This CDR3 is built from 13 residues. The germline V gene encodes CDR1 MNHEY and CDR2 SVGEGT. The CDR3 DNA follows: TGTGCCAGCAGTACCGAGGGACCCCCCGAGCAGTACTTC. It translates to CASSTEGPPEQYF.

The J gene is TRBJ2-1, the V gene TRBV12-3 or TRBV12-4; D gene uncertain. The V end was cut by 3 bases, the J end by 6 bases, with 9 bases between. The CDR3 is made up of 13 amino acids. CDR3 bases: TGTGCCAGCAGTTTCCTAGGCCCCAATGAGCAGTTCTTC. Its translation is CASSFLGPNEQFF.

This chain links TRBV15 with TRBJ2-7; D not resolved. The ends were cut back, 8 bases at V and 2 bases at J, with 16 bases in the middle. Germline CDR1 LNHNV, CDR2 YYDKDF (reference sequence). This CDR3 region has 14 residues. The CDR3 reads CATLYWIQAYEQYF. The CDR3 nucleotides read TGTGCCACCCTTTATTGGATCCAAGCCTACGAGCAGTACTTC.

This chain uses TRBV7-2 with TRBJ2-5; D ambiguous. With 3 bases removed from V and 5 bases from J, the gap between germline ends came to 7 bases. The germline gives CDR1 SGHTA, CDR2 FQGNSA. The CDR3 is 12 residues long. The CDR3 region is CASSLRFETQYF. In DNA form, the CDR3 reads TGTGCCAGCAGCTTGCGGTTTGAGACCCAGTACTTC.

The chain combines TRBV2 with TRBJ1-4, with D possibly being TRBD1 (5 bases). Germline V gene data show CDR1 as SNHLY and CDR2 as FYNNEI. V was trimmed by 2 bases and J by 6 bases, leaving 13 bases between them. The CDR3 runs to 15 residues. CDR3 loop: CASSESPEGDEKLFF. The CDR3 DNA is TGTGCCAGCAGTGAATCCCCGGAAGGGGATGAAAAACTGTTTTTT.

V and J are TRBV7-9 and TRBJ2-2; no firm D call. This CDR3 is 14 amino acids long. V was pared by 2 bases and J by 8 bases, with 12 bases between. The germline V gene has CDR1 SEHNR and CDR2 FQNEAQ (reference sequence). The CDR3, as DNA: TGTGCCAGCAGCTTATACGCCGGCATGGGGGAGCTGTTTTTT. This codes for CASSLYAGMGELFF.